Here is one T cell receptor beta chain with its context. TCRdb's copy holds only in-frame clones and misses some; the assay was immunoSEQ multiplex PCR. The repertoire consists of about 430,000 clones, with about 90% occurring once and the leading ten covering about 0.91%. The sample comes from a study of blood T cell repertoires in COVID-19. Study-wide context: Samples came from the United States, Italy and Spain, spanning acute and convalescent COVID-19. Sample material is recorded as cDNA or gDNA derived from T cells, B-cell-depleted T cells, or PBMCs.

With V trimmed by 10 bases and J by 5 bases, 8 bases remained unmatched. CDR1 and CDR2 (germline): LNHDA, SQIVND (reference sequence). This CDR3 has 13 residues. The rearrangement uses TRBV19 and TRBJ2-1, with TRBD1 matching over 7 bases. This sequence was found in a man aged 18 to 29 with COVID-19, enrolled during active disease. Sequencing input: peripheral blood. This CDR3 is CATTGIIHNEQFF. Here the CDR3 DNA reads TGTGCCACGACAGGGATCATACACAATGAGCAGTTCTTC.